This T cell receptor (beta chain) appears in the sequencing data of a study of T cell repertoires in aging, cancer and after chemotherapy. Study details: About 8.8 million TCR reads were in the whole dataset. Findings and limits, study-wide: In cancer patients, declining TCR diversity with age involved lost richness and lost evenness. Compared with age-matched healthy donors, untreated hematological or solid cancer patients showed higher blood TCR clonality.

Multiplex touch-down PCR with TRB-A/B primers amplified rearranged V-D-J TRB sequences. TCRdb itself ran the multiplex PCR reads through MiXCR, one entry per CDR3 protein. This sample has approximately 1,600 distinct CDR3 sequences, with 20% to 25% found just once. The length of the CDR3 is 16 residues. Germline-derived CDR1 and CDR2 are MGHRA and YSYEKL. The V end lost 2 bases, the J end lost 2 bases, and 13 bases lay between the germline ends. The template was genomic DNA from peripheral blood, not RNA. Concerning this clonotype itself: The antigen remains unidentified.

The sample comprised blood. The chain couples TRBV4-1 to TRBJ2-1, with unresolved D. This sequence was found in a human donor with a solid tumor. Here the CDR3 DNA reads TGCGCCAGCAGCCAATTAGATTTACTCACCTACAATGAGCAGTTCTTC. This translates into CASSQLDLLTYNEQFF.